The 13 T cell receptor beta chains in this list originate from one sample, sequenced in a study of T cells after yellow fever vaccination (dated by TCRdb to about 2019). Preparation of the library involved 5' RACE. The sequencer listed for this sample is Illumina HiSeq 2500. TCRdb took the public reads, trimmed them with fastp at Q25, ran MiXCR for clone calling and kept in-frame beta chains. One record per CDR3 amino acid sequence lists the most common genes and DNA. The sample table contains fewer than 350,000 distinct CDR3 sequences; only one count was recorded for more than 8.5% of them. The ten most abundant clones make up roughly 17% of the sample. What the treatment or condition label conveys for this sample: live attenuated yellow fever vaccine strain. The source material was PBMCs, sampled on the day of the first yellow fever vaccination. Receptors were obtained from a man aged 18 to 29 who received the YFV17D yellow fever vaccine.

This rearrangement joins TRBV7-8 to TRBJ2-7; no clear D. Trimming stripped 2 bases from V and 0 bases from J, with 5 bases between. Germline V lookup: CDR1 SGHVS, CDR2 FQNEAQ. The length of the CDR3 is 13 residues. CDR3 loop: CASSLKYSYEQYV. DNA of the CDR3: TGTGCCAGCAGCTTAAAGTACTCCTACGAGCAGTACGTC.

This clonotype was picked up a small number of times. The CDR3 loop is CASSLDRGGDQPQHF. The CDR3 DNA reads as TGCGCCAGCAGCCTGGACAGGGGAGGCGATCAGCCCCAGCATTTT. The chain employs TRBV5-1 and TRBJ1-5; 9 bases are a match to TRBD1. This CDR3 has 15 amino acids. V lost 4 bases and J lost 5; bases outside the gene matches: 7. CDR1 and CDR2 from the germline V gene are SGHRS and YFSETQ.

This clonotype has only a few counts. The V gene is TRBV10-3, the J gene TRBJ2-6; 11 positions agree with TRBD1. The germline CDR1 and CDR2 sequences are ENHRY and SYGVKD. The trim removed 6 bases at V and 2 bases at J, leaving 6 bases unmatched. CDR3 length equals 17 residues. In DNA, the CDR3 is TGTGCCATCAGCGGACAGGGGGCAGGAACTGGGGCCAACGTCCTGACTTTC. Protein product: CAISGQGAGTGANVLTF.

At least ten counts were recorded for this clonotype. This chain uses TRBV29-1 with TRBJ2-1; D unresolved. This CDR3 spans 13 amino acids. Trimming took off 2 bases at V and 7 bases at J, with 12 bases between the two ends. Looked up from germline, CDR1 is SQVTM and CDR2 is ANQGSEA. CDR3 sequence: CSVETSSGNEQFF. CDR3 DNA sequence: TGCAGCGTTGAAACGTCCAGTGGGAATGAGCAGTTCTTC.

This clonotype has a handful of counts. V and J are TRBV7-2 and TRBJ2-5; 7 bases fit TRBD1. There are 15 residues in the CDR3. V trimming: 2 bases; J trimming: 2 bases; junction bases outside the gene matches: 5. CDR1 is SGHTA, CDR2 FQGNSA, per germline. CDR3 bases: TGTGCCAGCAGCTTATCTCGGACAGGTCAAGAGACCCAGTACTTC. Its translation: CASSLSRTGQETQYF.

There are many counts of this clonotype. The chain recombines TRBV3-1 with TRBJ1-2, with D perhaps TRBD1 (5 bases). With 2 bases removed from V and 4 bases from J, the gap between germline ends came to 20 bases. The CDR3 length is 17 residues. Looked up from germline, CDR1 is LGHDT and CDR2 is YNNKEL (reference sequence). DNA for the CDR3: TGTGCCAGCAGCCAATTTATAGGGCACCTGGGGGGCTATGGCTACACCTTC. This gives the protein CASSQFIGHLGGYGYTF.

This clonotype was counted many times. This rearrangement joins TRBV12-3 or TRBV12-4 to TRBJ2-4, with a possible D match to TRBD1 (5 bases). The CDR3 is made up of 14 amino acids. Deletions cut 6 bases from V and 8 bases from J, with 17 bases between. The CDR3 DNA reads TGTGCCAGCAGCCCCCGGCAGGGTTTTGACATTCAGTACTTC. Translated: CASSPRQGFDIQYF.

This clonotype has more than one count but fewer than ten. The chain combines TRBV7-2 with TRBJ2-7; TRBD1 is a possible D gene (5 bases). This CDR3 comprises 14 residues. V lost 6 bases and J 3 bases, leaving 15 bases between the germline ends. Germline CDR1 and CDR2: SGHTA and FQGNSA. CDR3 sequence (DNA): TGTGCCAGCAGGCTAGGAAGGGGCGGCTACGAGCAGTACTTC. It translates to CASRLGRGGYEQYF.

Many counts were recorded for this clonotype. The genes are TRBV18 and TRBJ2-5; D perhaps matches TRBD1 (6 bases). There are 15 residues in the CDR3. Germline V lookup: CDR1 KGHSH, CDR2 LQKENI. V lost 0 bases to trimming and J lost 1 base, with 9 bases between them. DNA for the CDR3: TGTGCCAGCTCACCACCATCGACAGGCCAAGAGACCCAGTACTTC. Translating gives CASSPPSTGQETQYF.

The table lists this clonotype with a few counts. V is TRBV12-3 or TRBV12-4 and J is TRBJ1-2; 8 nucleotides align to TRBD1. Unmatched junction bases numbered 12, after V lost 6 bases and J lost 0 bases. The CDR3 is made up of 17 amino acids. The CDR3 bases are TGTGCCAGCAGCCGCCGGGACAGGTTTGGGGCTAACTATGGCTACACCTTC. Encoded protein: CASSRRDRFGANYGYTF.

The count of this clonotype is one. V and J are TRBV5-1 and TRBJ2-1, with D perhaps TRBD1 (6 bases). This CDR3 comprises 15 residues. Germline V gene sequence: CDR1 SGHRS, CDR2 YFSETQ. With 4 bases removed from V and 3 bases from J, the gap between germline ends came to 14 bases. The CDR3 nucleotides are TGCGCCAGCAGCCCCGGACAGAATGACTACAATGAGCAGTTCTTC. Amino acids: CASSPGQNDYNEQFF.

In its sample, this clonotype was seen a few times. DNA for the CDR3: TGCGCCAGCAGCACGGTGAAGTCTTCTAGCACAGATACGCAGTATTTT. Translating gives CASSTVKSSSTDTQYF. The rearrangement joins TRBV5-1 to TRBJ2-3; D unclear. Per the germline V gene, CDR1 is SGHRS and CDR2 is YFSETQ. The length of the CDR3 is 16 residues. Trimming cost V 4 bases and J 0 bases, with 15 bases left between them.

This clonotype was seen only a few times. J is TRBJ2-3 and V is TRBV20-1, with 8 bases aligning to TRBD2. The CDR3 sequence is 15 residues long. Trimming at V came to 4 bases and at J to 1 base, leaving 7 bases not matched to a gene. Germline loops: CDR1 DFQATT, CDR2 SNEGSKA (reference sequence). The DNA for the CDR3 is TGCAGTGCTAAGGCGGCAGCGGGGGGCACAGATACGCAGTATTTT. Its translation: CSAKAAAGGTDTQYF.